This T cell receptor beta chain was profiled in a study of blood T cells in healthy people across ages. Isolation yielded PBMCs, at least 6 million per sample, in every case. Germline values: CDR1 KGHSH, CDR2 LQKENI. Trimming removed 4 bases at V and 8 bases at J, with 11 bases between. There are 12 residues in the CDR3. Then a second PCR, running roughly 7 to 11 cycles, was carried out with a sample-barcoded 5' primer and a J-beta primer mix. TCRdb recomputed calls from the 5' RACE reads with MiXCR, one row per CDR3 protein. The sample records more than 700,000 distinct CDR3 sequences, roughly 46% being singletons.

This chain uses TRBV18 with TRBJ1-2, with D possibly matching TRBD1 (6 bases). The sequencing sample was made of blood. The clonotype originates from a man at least 80 years old in good health. DNA of the CDR3: TGTGCCAGCTCACGACAGGAGGGCGGCTACACCTTC. Its protein is CASSRQEGGYTF.